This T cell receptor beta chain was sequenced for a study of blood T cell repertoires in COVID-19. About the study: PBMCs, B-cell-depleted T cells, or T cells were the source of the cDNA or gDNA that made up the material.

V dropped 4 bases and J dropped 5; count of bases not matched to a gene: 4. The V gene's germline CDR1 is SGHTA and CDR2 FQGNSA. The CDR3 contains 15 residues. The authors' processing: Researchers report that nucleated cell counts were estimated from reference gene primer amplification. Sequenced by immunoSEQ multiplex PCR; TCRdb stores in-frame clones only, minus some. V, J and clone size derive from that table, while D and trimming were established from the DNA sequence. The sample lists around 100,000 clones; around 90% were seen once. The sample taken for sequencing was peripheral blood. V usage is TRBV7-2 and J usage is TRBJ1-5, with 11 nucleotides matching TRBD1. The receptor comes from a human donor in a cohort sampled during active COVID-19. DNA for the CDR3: TGTGCCAGCAGCTGGAGGACAGGGGGCGATCAGCCCCAGCATTTT. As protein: CASSWRTGGDQPQHF.